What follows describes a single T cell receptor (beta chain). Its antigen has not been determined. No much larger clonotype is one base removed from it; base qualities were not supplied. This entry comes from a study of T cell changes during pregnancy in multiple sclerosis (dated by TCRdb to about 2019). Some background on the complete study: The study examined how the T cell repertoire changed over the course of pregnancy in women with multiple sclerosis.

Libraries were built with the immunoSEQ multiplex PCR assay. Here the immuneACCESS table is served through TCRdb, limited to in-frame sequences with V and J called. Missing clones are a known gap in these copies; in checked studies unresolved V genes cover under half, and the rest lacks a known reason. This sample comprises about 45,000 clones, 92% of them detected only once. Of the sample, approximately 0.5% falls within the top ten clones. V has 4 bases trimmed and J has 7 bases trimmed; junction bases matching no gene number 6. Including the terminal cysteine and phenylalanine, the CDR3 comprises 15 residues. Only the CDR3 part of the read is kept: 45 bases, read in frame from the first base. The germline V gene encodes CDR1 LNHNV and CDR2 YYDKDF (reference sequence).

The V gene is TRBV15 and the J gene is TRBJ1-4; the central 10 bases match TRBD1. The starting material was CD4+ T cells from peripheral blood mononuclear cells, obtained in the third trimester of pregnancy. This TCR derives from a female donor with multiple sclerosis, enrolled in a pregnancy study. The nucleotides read TGTGCCACCAGCAAGGACAGGGGGAAGGGTGAAAAACTGTTTTTT. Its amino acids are CATSKDRGKGEKLFF.